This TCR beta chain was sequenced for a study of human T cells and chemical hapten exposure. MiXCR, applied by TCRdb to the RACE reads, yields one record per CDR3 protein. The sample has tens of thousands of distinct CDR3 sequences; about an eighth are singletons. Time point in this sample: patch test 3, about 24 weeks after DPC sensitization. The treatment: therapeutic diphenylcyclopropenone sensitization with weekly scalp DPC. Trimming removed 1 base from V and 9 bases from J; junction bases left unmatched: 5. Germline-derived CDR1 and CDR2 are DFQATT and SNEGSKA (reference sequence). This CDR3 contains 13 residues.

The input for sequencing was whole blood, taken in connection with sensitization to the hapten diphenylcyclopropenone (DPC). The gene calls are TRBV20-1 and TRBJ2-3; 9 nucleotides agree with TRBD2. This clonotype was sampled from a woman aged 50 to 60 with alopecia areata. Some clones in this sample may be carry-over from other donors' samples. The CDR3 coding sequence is TGCAGTGCTAGAGGAGGGACTAGCATGACGCAGTATTTT. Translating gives CSARGGTSMTQYF.